This T cell receptor (beta chain) was retrieved from a study of blood T cell repertoires in COVID-19. The CDR3 has 14 amino acids. Trimming pared 3 bases from V and 0 bases from J, leaving 6 bases between. Germline CDR1 SGHAT, CDR2 FQNNGV. Repertoires were generated with immunoSEQ multiplex PCR, while TCRdb's copy carries only in-frame clones and drops some. The table shows 250,000 or so clones, with 80% to 90% occurring only once. The sequence derives from a woman aged 40 to 50 who had been exposed to COVID-19. V usage is TRBV11-2 and J usage is TRBJ1-3; no clear D. Source material: PBMCs or T cells enriched from blood (not recorded which). The chain's CDR3 is CASSFTNSGNTIYF. The CDR3 bases are TGTGCCAGCAGCTTCACAAACTCTGGAAACACCATATATTTT.